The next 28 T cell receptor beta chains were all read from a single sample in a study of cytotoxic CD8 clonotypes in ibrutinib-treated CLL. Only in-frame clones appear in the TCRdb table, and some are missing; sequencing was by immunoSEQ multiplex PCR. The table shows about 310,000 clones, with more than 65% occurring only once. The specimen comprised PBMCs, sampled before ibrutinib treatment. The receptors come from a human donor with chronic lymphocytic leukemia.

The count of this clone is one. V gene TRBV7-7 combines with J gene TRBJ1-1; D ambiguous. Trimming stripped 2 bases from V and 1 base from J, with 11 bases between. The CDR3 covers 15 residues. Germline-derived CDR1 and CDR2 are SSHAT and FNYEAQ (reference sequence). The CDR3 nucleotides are TGTGCCAGCAGCTTATCAAACCCAGAGAACACTGAAGCTTTCTTT. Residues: CASSLSNPENTEAFF.

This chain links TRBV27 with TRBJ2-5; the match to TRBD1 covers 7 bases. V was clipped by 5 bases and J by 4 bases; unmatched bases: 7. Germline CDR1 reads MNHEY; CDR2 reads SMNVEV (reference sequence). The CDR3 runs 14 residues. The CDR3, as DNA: TGTGCCAGCAGTACACGACAGGGTATAGAGACCCAGTACTTC. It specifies CASSTRQGIETQYF.

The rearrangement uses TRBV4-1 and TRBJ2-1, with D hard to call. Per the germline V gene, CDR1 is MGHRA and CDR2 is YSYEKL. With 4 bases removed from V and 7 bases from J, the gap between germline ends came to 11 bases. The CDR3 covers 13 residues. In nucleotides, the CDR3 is TGCGCCAGCAGCCGCGGACCAACGAATGAGCAGTTCTTC. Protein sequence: CASSRGPTNEQFF.

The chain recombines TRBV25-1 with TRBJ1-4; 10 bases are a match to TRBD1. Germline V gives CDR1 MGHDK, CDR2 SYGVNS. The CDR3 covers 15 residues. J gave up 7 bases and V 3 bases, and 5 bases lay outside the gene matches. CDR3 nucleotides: TGTGCCAGCAGTGACTCGGACAGGGGGTTTGAAAAACTGTTTTTT. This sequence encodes CASSDSDRGFEKLFF.

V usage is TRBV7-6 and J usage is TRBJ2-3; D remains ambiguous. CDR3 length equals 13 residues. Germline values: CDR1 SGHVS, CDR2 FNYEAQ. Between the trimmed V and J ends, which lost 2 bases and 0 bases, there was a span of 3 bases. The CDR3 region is CASSLPSTDTQYF. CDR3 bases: TGTGCCAGCAGCTTACCTAGCACAGATACGCAGTATTTT.

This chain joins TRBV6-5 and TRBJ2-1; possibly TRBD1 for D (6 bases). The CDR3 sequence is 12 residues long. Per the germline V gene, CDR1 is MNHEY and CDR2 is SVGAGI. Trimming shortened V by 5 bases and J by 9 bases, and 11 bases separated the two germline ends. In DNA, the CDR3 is TGTGCCAGCAGTCATACAGGGTTTGAGCAGTTCTTC. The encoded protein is CASSHTGFEQFF.

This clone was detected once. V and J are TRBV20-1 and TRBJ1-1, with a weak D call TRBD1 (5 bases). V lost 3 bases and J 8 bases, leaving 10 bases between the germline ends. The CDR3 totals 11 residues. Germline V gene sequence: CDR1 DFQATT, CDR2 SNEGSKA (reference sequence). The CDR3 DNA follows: TGCAGTGCTAGGGGGGGAAGGGAAGCTTTCTTT. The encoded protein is CSARGGREAFF.

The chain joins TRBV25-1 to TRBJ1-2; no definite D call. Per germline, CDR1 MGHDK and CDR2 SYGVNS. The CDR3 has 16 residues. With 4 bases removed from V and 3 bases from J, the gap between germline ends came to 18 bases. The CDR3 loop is CASSGRPGSKDYGYTF. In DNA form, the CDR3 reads TGTGCCAGCAGTGGCCGTCCCGGGTCCAAAGACTATGGCTACACCTTC.

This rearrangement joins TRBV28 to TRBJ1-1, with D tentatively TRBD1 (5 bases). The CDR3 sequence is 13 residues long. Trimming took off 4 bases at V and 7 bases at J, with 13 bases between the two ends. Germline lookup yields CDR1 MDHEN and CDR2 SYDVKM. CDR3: CASSYSGRLEAFF. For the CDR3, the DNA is TGTGCCAGCAGTTATTCGGGACGGCTTGAAGCTTTCTTT.

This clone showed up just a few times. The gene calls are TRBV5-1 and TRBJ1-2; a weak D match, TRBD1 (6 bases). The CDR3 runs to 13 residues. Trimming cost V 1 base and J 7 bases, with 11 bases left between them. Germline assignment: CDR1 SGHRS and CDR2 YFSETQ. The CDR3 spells CASSLTGLIGYTF. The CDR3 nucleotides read TGCGCCAGCAGCTTGACAGGGCTAATTGGCTACACCTTC.

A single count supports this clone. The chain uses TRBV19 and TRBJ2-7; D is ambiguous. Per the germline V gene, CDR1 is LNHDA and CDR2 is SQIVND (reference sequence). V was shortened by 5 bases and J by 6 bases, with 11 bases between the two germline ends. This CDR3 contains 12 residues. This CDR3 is CASSPDSAEQYF. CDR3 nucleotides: TGTGCCAGTAGTCCCGACTCTGCCGAGCAGTACTTC.

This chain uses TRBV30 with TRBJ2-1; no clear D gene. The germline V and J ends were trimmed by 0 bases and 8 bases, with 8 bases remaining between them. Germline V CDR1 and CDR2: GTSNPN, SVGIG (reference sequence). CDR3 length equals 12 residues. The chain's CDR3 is CAWSVAGYEQFF. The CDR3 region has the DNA TGTGCCTGGAGTGTAGCAGGTTATGAGCAGTTCTTC.

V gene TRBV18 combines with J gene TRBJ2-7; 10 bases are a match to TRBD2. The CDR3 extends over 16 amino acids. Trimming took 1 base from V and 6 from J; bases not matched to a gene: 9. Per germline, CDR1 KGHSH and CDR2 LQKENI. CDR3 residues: CASSPQTGLAGVEQYF. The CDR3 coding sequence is TGTGCCAGCTCACCACAAACTGGGCTAGCGGGAGTCGAGCAGTACTTC.

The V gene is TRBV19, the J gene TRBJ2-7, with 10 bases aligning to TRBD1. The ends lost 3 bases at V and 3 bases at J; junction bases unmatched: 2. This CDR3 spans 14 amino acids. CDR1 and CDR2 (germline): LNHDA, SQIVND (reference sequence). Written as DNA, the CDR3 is TGTGCCAGTAGTATGGGGACAGGGGACTACGAGCAGTACTTC. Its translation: CASSMGTGDYEQYF.

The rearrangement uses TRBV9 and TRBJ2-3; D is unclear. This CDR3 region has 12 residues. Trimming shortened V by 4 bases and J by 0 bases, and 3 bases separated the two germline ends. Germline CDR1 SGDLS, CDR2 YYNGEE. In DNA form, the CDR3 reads TGTGCCAGCAGCCTGAGCACAGATACGCAGTATTTT. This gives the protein CASSLSTDTQYF.

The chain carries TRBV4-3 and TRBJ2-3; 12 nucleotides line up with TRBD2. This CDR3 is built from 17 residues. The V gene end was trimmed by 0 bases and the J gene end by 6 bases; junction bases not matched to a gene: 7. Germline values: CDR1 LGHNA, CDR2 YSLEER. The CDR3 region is CASSQDRTTSGSDTQYF. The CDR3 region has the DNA TGCGCCAGCAGCCAAGATAGGACGACTAGCGGGAGTGATACGCAGTATTTT.

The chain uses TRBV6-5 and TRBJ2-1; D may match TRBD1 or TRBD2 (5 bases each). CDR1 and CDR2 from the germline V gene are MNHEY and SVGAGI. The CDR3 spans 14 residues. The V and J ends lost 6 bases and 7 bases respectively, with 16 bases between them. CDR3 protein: CASSTGTRQNEQFF. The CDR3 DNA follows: TGTGCCAGCAGCACCGGGACCCGTCAGAATGAGCAGTTCTTC.

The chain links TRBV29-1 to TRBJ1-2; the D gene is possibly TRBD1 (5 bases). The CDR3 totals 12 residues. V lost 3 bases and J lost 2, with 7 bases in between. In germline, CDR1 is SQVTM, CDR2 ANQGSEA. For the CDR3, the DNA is TGCAGCGTTGACACAGGCAACTATGGCTACACCTTC. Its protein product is CSVDTGNYGYTF.

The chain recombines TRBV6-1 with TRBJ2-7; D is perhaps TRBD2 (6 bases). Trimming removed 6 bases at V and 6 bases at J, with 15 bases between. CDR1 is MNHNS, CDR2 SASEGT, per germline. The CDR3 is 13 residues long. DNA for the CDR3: TGTGCCAGCAGCCCCTGTCGGGGGTGCGAGCAGTACTTC. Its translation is CASSPCRGCEQYF.

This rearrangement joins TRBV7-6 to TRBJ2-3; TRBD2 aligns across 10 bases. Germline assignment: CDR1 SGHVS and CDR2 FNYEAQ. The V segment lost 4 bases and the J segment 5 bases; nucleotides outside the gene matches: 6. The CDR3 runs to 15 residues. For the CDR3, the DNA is TGTGCCAGCAGCTCCCTAGCGGGAGAGGTAGATACGCAGTATTTT. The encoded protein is CASSSLAGEVDTQYF.

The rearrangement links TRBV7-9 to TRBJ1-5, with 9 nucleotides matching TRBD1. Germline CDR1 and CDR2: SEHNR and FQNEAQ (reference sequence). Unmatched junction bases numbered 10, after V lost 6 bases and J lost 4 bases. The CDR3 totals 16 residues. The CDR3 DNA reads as TGTGCCAGCAGAGCCGGGACAGGGAGGGATAATCAGCCCCAGCATTTT. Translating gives CASRAGTGRDNQPQHF.

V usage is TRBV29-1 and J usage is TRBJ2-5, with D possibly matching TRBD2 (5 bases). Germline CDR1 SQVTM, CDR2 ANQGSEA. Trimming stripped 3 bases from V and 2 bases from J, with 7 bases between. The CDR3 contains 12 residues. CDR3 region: CSVDRGQETQYF. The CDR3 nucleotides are TGCAGCGTTGATCGGGGACAAGAGACCCAGTACTTC.

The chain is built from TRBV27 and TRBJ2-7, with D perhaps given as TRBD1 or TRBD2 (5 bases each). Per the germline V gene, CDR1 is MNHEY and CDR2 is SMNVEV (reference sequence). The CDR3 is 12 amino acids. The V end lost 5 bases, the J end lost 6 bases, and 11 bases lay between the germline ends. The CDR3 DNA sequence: TGTGCCAGCAGTGCCCAGAGGGGCGAGCAGTACTTC. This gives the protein CASSAQRGEQYF.

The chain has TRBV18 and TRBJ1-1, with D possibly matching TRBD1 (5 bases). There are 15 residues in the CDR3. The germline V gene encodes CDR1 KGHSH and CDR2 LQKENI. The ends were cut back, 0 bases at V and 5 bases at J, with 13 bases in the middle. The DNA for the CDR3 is TGTGCCAGCTCACCACCTTCGATGGGGGGTACTGAAGCTTTCTTT. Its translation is CASSPPSMGGTEAFF.

CDR3 sequence: CASSGRTSGNTGELFF. CDR3 DNA sequence: TGTGCCAGCAGCGGACGGACTAGCGGGAACACCGGGGAGCTGTTTTTT. The chain recombines TRBV9 with TRBJ2-2, with TRBD2 identical over 10 bases. The CDR3 spans 16 residues. After removal of 3 bases from V and 1 base from J, the junction contained 3 bases not matched to a gene. CDR1 SGDLS and CDR2 YYNGEE come from the germline V gene.

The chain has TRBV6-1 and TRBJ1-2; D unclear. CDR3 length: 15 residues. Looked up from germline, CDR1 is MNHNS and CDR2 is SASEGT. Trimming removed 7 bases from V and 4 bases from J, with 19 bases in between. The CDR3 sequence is CASKGPPLRAYGYTF. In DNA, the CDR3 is TGTGCCAGCAAGGGCCCGCCGCTCCGGGCCTATGGCTACACCTTC.

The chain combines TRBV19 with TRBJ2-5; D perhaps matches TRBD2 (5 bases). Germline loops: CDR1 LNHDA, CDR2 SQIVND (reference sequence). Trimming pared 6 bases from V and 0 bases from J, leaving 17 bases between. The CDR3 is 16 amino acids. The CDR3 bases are TGTGCCAGTAGCCGGACCGGACTCGCGTACCAAGAGACCCAGTACTTC. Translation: CASSRTGLAYQETQYF.

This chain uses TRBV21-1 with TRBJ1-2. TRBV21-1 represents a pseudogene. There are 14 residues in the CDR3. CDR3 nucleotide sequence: TGTGCCAGCAGCAAAGGTGGAGCCGGGTGTGGCTACACCTTC. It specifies CASSKGGAGCGYTF.